This entry lists 15 T cell receptor beta chains sequenced from one sample in a study of cytomegalovirus exposure and HLA in healthy donors. Primers included in the PCR were 60 Vbeta and 13 Jbeta primers. Assay: immunoSEQ multiplex PCR; the TCRdb copy retains only in-frame clones and omits some. The profile shows 100,000 to 150,000 clones, roughly 75% of them singletons. Sequenced input: PBMCs. The source of these receptors is a woman aged 45-65 years in good health and CMV-seronegative.

This clone was picked up a small number of times. The chain couples TRBV29-1 to TRBJ2-1; TRBD1 matches at 9 bases. The germline CDR1 and CDR2 sequences are SQVTM and ANQGSEA. With 7 bases clipped from V and 5 bases from J, the junction kept 6 bases outside the gene matches. The CDR3 covers 13 residues. The CDR3, as DNA: TGCAGCGGATCCCGGGACAGGGACAATGAGCAGTTCTTC. Its translation: CSGSRDRDNEQFF.

V gene TRBV28 combines with J gene TRBJ1-2, with a weak D call TRBD1 (5 bases). This CDR3 has 15 residues. V was trimmed by 2 bases and J by 7 bases, leaving 17 bases between them. CDR1 is MDHEN, CDR2 SYDVKM, per germline. The CDR3 DNA is TGTGCCAGCAGTTTAGGTGGGGCCCAACCTAGTGGCTACACCTTC. It specifies CASSLGGAQPSGYTF.

CDR3 sequence (DNA): TGTGCCAGCAGCTTGGTGAGACAGGGGGCGTCCGGGAGGTACTTTAGCACAGATACGCAGTATTTT. Protein: CASSLVRQGASGRYFSTDTQYF. The genes are TRBV13 and TRBJ2-3; 10 bases match TRBD1. The CDR3 totals 22 residues. Germline CDR1 PRHDT, CDR2 FYEKMQ (reference sequence). After removal of 3 bases from V and 0 bases from J, the junction contained 21 bases not matched to a gene.

The chain joins TRBV6-5 to TRBJ2-1; 9 nucleotides agree with TRBD1. Germline CDR1 is MNHEY and CDR2 is SVGAGI. The CDR3 is 15 amino acids. V trimming: 6 bases; J trimming: 2 bases; junction bases outside the gene matches: 5. CDR3 in amino acids: CASSLRDRAYNEQFF. The CDR3 nucleotides are TGTGCCAGCAGCCTTCGGGACAGGGCCTACAATGAGCAGTTCTTC.

V and J are TRBV4-2 and TRBJ1-5; no reliable D call. This CDR3 contains 14 residues. Germline CDR1 reads LGHNA; CDR2 reads YNFKEQ. Trimming took off 0 bases at V and 3 bases at J, with 6 bases between the two ends. The CDR3 DNA reads TGTGCCAGCAGCCAAGACCCCCTCAATCAGCCCCAGCATTTT. Amino acids: CASSQDPLNQPQHF.

The rearrangement links TRBV19 to TRBJ1-1; D perhaps matches TRBD1 (6 bases). This CDR3 spans 16 amino acids. Trimming stripped 3 bases from V and 4 bases from J, with 18 bases between. The germline gives CDR1 LNHDA, CDR2 SQIVND (reference sequence). In nucleotides, the CDR3 is TGTGCCAGTAGTATGTCCAGGCTCAGGGGATCCACTGAAGCTTTCTTT. It is translated as CASSMSRLRGSTEAFF.

This clone occurred a few times. The chain carries TRBV7-3 and TRBJ2-1; 8 bases are a match to TRBD1. In germline, CDR1 is SGHTA, CDR2 FQGTGA. V trimming: 4 bases; J trimming: 11 bases; junction bases outside the gene matches: 7. The CDR3 loop spans 13 amino acids. Here the CDR3 DNA reads TGTGCCAGCAGCTCACGGACAGGGTGGAAGCAGTTCTTC. It is translated as CASSSRTGWKQFF.

The V call is TRBV18, the J call TRBJ1-1; 9 positions match TRBD1. Germline loops: CDR1 KGHSH, CDR2 LQKENI. After removal of 4 bases from V and 4 bases from J, the junction contained 4 bases not matched to a gene. The CDR3 runs to 14 residues. The CDR3 coding sequence is TGTGCCAGCTCACAAACGACAGGGGGCACTGAAGCTTTCTTT. As protein: CASSQTTGGTEAFF.

This rearrangement joins TRBV18 to TRBJ2-3, with 8 bases lining up with TRBD2. V gave up 2 bases and J gave up 4 bases; unmatched junction bases: 8. The CDR3 spans 16 residues. Germline V gives CDR1 KGHSH, CDR2 LQKENI. The CDR3 coding sequence is TGTGCCAGCTCACCAGGGACTAGAACGAAGGCAGATACGCAGTATTTT. Encoded protein: CASSPGTRTKADTQYF. The variable domain in full, with the rest retrieved from reference TRBV18 and TRBJ2-3, is NAGVMQNPRHLVRRRGQEARLRCSPMKGHSHVYWYRQLPEEGLKFMVYLQKENIIDESGMPKERFSAEFPKEGPSILRIQQVVRGDSAAYFCASSPGTRTKADTQYFGPGTRLTVL.

This clone was picked up one time. The chain has TRBV7-6 and TRBJ2-5, with a possible D match to TRBD2 (6 bases). CDR1 and CDR2 from the germline V gene are SGHVS and FNYEAQ. The CDR3 totals 15 residues. Trimming pared 7 bases from V and 4 bases from J, leaving 19 bases between. In DNA form, the CDR3 reads TGTGCCAGCATCCTCGGCCCCGGGAGTCCAGAGACCCAGTACTTC. Translating it yields CASILGPGSPETQYF. Full variable domain (missing parts from reference TRBV7-6 and TRBJ2-5): GAGVSQSPRYKVTKRGQDVALRCDPISGHVSLYWYRQALGQGPEFLTYFNYEAQQDKSGLPNDRFSAERPEGSISTLTIQRTEQRDSAMYRCASILGPGSPETQYFGPGTRLLVL.

The J gene is TRBJ2-2, the V gene TRBV14; D is perhaps TRBD2 (5 bases). Trimming took off 2 bases at V and 8 bases at J, with 12 bases between the two ends. This CDR3 has 14 amino acids. Germline V gives CDR1 SGHDN, CDR2 FVKESK. CDR3 region: CASSQYLASGELFF. CDR3 DNA: TGTGCCAGCAGCCAATACCTAGCATCGGGGGAGCTGTTTTTT.

This rearrangement joins TRBV6-6 to TRBJ1-4, with a tentative D call TRBD1 (5 bases). Trimming removed 2 bases from V and 8 bases from J, with 12 bases in between. CDR1 is MNHNY and CDR2 is SVGAGI in the germline V gene (reference sequence). The CDR3 is 14 amino acids. DNA for the CDR3: TGTGCCAGCAGTTACCAGGGTTCAGGGGAAAAACTGTTTTTT. This codes for CASSYQGSGEKLFF.

The rearrangement joins TRBV4-2 to TRBJ2-1, with 9 bases aligning to TRBD2. Germline V gene data show CDR1 as LGHNA and CDR2 as YNFKEQ. J gave up 7 bases and V 0 bases, and 10 bases lay outside the gene matches. CDR3 length: 17 residues. CDR3 DNA: TGTGCCAGCAGCCAAGAGTACTCGGCTAGCGGGGCGAATGAGCAGTTCTTC. Protein product: CASSQEYSASGANEQFF.

The CDR3 region is CASSLELLAHEQYF. CDR3 coding DNA: TGTGCCAGCAGTCTCGAGCTACTAGCCCACGAGCAGTACTTC. The chain uses TRBV28 and TRBJ2-7, with a possible D match to TRBD2 (6 bases). Deletions cut 5 bases from V and 5 bases from J, with 16 bases between. The CDR3 contains 14 residues. In germline, CDR1 is MDHEN, CDR2 SYDVKM.

The chain links TRBV30 to TRBJ1-5; tentative D call: TRBD1 (6 bases). The CDR3 is 13 amino acids. Germline V gene sequence: CDR1 GTSNPN, CDR2 SVGIG (reference sequence). The V gene lost 0 bases and the J gene lost 5 bases, with 8 bases spanning the gap. The CDR3 DNA reads as TGTGCCTGGAGTGTGGGGGCGGATCAGCCCCAGCATTTT. It specifies CAWSVGADQPQHF.